The sequence of this T cell receptor (beta chain) was determined in a study of blood T cell repertoires in COVID-19. Study information: From the United States, Italy and Spain came samples of acute and convalescent COVID-19. PBMCs, B-cell-depleted T cells, or T cells were the source of the cDNA or gDNA that made up the material.

Clones were read by immunoSEQ multiplex PCR, and TCRdb kept only the in-frame ones, dropping some. The sample consists of under 300,000 clones, 80% to 90% of them appearing once. Residents of about 25 US areas, aged roughly 18 to 89 years, made up the participants. Individuals in the exposed group had encountered a COVID-19 case within 2 weeks preceding study entry. Sequencing used PBMCs or T cells enriched from blood (not recorded which). The receptor was isolated from a woman between 50 and 59 years old who had been exposed to COVID-19.

Here the CDR3 reads CSARIDSGYTF. Written as DNA, the CDR3 is TGCAGTGCTAGGATAGACAGTGGCTACACCTTC. The chain employs TRBV20-1 and TRBJ1-2; D perhaps matches TRBD1 (5 bases). Germline assignment: CDR1 DFQATT and CDR2 SNEGSKA (reference sequence). V dropped 3 bases and J dropped 7 bases, with 9 bases sitting between them. The CDR3 loop spans 11 amino acids.